The clone carrying this TCR beta chain came up many times. This entry is derived from a study of human T cells and chemical hapten exposure. TCRdb analysed the RACE reads with MiXCR anew, one entry per CDR3 protein. The sample has about 84,000 distinct CDR3 sequences, approximately 10% seen once. Documented time point: patch test 3, about 24 weeks after DPC sensitization. Treatment of the sample: therapeutic diphenylcyclopropenone sensitization with weekly scalp DPC. Blood draws came first, before each patch test. Researchers extracted total RNA from unfractionated whole blood. There are 16 residues in the CDR3. Trimming stripped 4 bases from V and 8 bases from J, with 21 bases between. CDR1 LGHNA and CDR2 YSLEER come from the germline V gene.

This chain joins TRBV4-3 and TRBJ2-1; D perhaps matches TRBD1 (6 bases). This sequence originates from a woman between 50 and 59 years old with alopecia areata. Some clones in this sample may be carry-over from other donors' samples. The input for sequencing was whole blood, taken in connection with sensitization to the hapten diphenylcyclopropenone (DPC). The CDR3 loop is CASSLRAAGVRDEQFF. The CDR3 region has the DNA TGCGCCAGCAGCCTCAGAGCGGCAGGGGTGAGGGATGAGCAGTTCTTC.